The T cell receptor (beta chain) described here comes from a study of blood T cell repertoires in COVID-19. In the study overall: Collection of acute and convalescent COVID-19 samples took place in the United States, Italy and Spain. T cells, B-cell-depleted T cells, or PBMCs provided the cDNA or gDNA that served as material.

With respect to this clone: The junction shows a germline mismatch at one end, possibly a read error.

In the original processing: Reference gene primer amplification yielded estimated nucleated cell counts. Repertoires were generated with immunoSEQ multiplex PCR, while TCRdb's copy carries only in-frame clones and drops some. V and J calls and clone size are copied from that table; D and trimming were computed from the DNA. The repertoire holds 15,000 to 20,000 clones, with around 85% as singletons. Germline V gives CDR1 SGHDT, CDR2 YYEEEE. This CDR3 comprises 15 residues. V gene TRBV5-6 combines with J gene TRBJ1-5; possible D gene TRBD1, 6 bases. The sample was peripheral blood. This sequence originates from a man aged 35 to 55 with active or convalescent COVID-19. The CDR3 nucleotides are TGTGCCAGCAGTTTGGGGCGGGGGCTGAGGGGGCCCCAGCATTTT. It encodes CASSLGRGLRGPQHF.